This T cell receptor beta chain was sequenced in a study of shared clonotypes between healthy human individuals (dated by TCRdb to 2018 to 2021). Regarding the research as a whole: The cohort included three men and a couple of women between 18 and 49 years of age. For each donor, three plates each were used for CD4 naive and CD4 memory, two plates were used for CD8 naive, and one plate was used for CD8 memory. To increase sequencing depth and limit assay-specific biases, TCR repertoire library preparation and sequencing were carried out by different laboratories using diverse techniques. The study deeply sequenced blood TCR repertoires of about five healthy adults to estimate repertoire size and the extent of clonotype sharing between individuals. Per donor, leukapheresis produced somewhere between about 0.8 and 9 billion PBMCs.

The investigation overall reported the following: Naive subsets generally had larger estimated clonotype richness than memory subsets. Pairwise subsampling indicated that sequencing depth was expected to affect the degree of clonotype sharing among donors. Rarefaction of sorted-subset datasets indicated incomplete sequencing despite the large sequencing depth. Because the study included only a small number of donors, the genetic and exposure-history diversity represented was limited. Sampling was restricted to blood, and TCR repertoires in tissue are likely to differ from TCR repertoires in blood. Clonotypes shared by all four sorted-subset donors showed higher generation probabilities than non-shared clonotypes. Across a few donors, about 5.2% of naive CD4, around 3.3% of naive CD8, roughly 2.2% of memory CD4, and about 0.4% of memory CD8 clonotypes were shared.

TCR CDR3 regions were amplified from genomic DNA by multiplex PCR using the deep immunoSEQ assay. Genomic DNA extracted from each cell subset was distributed evenly over all wells of several immunoSEQ 96-well plates, and each plate served as one replicate. For sorted subsets, 200 to 250 ng of genomic DNA, equivalent to roughly 30,000 T cell genomes, went into each replicate PCR. Purified libraries were measured with a Qubit 3.0 fluorometer, size-checked on a Bioanalyzer 2100, and measured again with the KAPA Library Quantification kit. Every immunoSEQ 96-well plate was sequenced on a separate single-read 150-cycle Illumina NextSeq 550 flow cell. The paper's data handling went like this. Because the immunoSEQ output held only junctional sequences and lacked quality scores, the filtering could not match the filtering applied to full-length reads. Sequences were annotated with PyIR, a Python wrapper for IgBLAST v1.9, and V/J genes and CDR3 were assigned using IMGT germline references. Reads with weak V/J assignments (E-value above 1e-6), missing CDR3, stop codons, out-of-frame junctions, or ambiguous translated residues were removed. V3J clonotypes were defined as sequences sharing the same inferred V gene, J gene, and CDR3 amino acid sequence. Percentage overlap between repertoires was computed as shared unique clonotypes divided by the size of the smaller repertoire. Richness of each repertoire was evaluated using RTK rarefaction, the Chao1 estimator, and Recon v2.1 estimates of unobserved clonotypes. Generation probabilities for all TCRbeta clonotypes obtained by the gDNA method from a handful of donors were computed using OLGA. TCRdb obtained this table from immuneACCESS and retained in-frame rearrangements with V and J assigned. These tables miss some clones; where compared with another copy, unresolved V genes account for less than half of the shortfall, and the remainder is unexplained. The DNA was the basis for D and trimming; V, J and clone size are from that table. The sample table records some 2 million clones; roughly 95% of these occur just once. Under 0.15% of the sample comes from the top ten.

The donors were healthy, HIV-negative adults who had no recently reported acute infections or vaccinations. Every donor was a Caucasian adult residing in Nashville, Tennessee, USA. CD4+ T cells were enriched by magnetic negative selection, after which naive cells were positively selected on CD45RA and the negative fraction was taken as the memory subset. Blood was collected by leukapheresis, and PBMCs were isolated by Ficoll-Histopaque density gradient centrifugation and then cryopreserved in liquid nitrogen vapor phase. Analytical flow cytometry was used to check the purity and quantity of every magnetically sorted T cell population. From each sorted fraction, genomic DNA was isolated and quantified by UV absorbance on a Nanodrop 2000c. About this clone itself: Its recognized antigen is unknown. The record has no base qualities; no much larger clone is one base away.

V is cut by 5 bases and J by 0 bases, and the space between the germline ends is 11 bases. Sequences SGHTA (CDR1) and FQGNSA (CDR2) are obtained from the germline V gene. From the cysteine up to the phenylalanine, the CDR3 has a length of 14 residues. Only the CDR3 part of the read is kept: 42 bases, read in frame from the first base. The sample comprised naive CD4+ T cells sorted from blood. According to the study, the label for this sample's cell subset or site signals: CD45RA+ positively selected. The receptor's source is a man between 18 and 29 years old in good health. The chain is encoded by TRBV7-2 joined to TRBJ2-7; perhaps TRBD2 is the D gene, with 6 bases matching. The CDR3 is CASSGLWSSYEQYF. The sequence in DNA is TGTGCCAGCAGCGGACTATGGAGCTCCTACGAGCAGTACTTC.